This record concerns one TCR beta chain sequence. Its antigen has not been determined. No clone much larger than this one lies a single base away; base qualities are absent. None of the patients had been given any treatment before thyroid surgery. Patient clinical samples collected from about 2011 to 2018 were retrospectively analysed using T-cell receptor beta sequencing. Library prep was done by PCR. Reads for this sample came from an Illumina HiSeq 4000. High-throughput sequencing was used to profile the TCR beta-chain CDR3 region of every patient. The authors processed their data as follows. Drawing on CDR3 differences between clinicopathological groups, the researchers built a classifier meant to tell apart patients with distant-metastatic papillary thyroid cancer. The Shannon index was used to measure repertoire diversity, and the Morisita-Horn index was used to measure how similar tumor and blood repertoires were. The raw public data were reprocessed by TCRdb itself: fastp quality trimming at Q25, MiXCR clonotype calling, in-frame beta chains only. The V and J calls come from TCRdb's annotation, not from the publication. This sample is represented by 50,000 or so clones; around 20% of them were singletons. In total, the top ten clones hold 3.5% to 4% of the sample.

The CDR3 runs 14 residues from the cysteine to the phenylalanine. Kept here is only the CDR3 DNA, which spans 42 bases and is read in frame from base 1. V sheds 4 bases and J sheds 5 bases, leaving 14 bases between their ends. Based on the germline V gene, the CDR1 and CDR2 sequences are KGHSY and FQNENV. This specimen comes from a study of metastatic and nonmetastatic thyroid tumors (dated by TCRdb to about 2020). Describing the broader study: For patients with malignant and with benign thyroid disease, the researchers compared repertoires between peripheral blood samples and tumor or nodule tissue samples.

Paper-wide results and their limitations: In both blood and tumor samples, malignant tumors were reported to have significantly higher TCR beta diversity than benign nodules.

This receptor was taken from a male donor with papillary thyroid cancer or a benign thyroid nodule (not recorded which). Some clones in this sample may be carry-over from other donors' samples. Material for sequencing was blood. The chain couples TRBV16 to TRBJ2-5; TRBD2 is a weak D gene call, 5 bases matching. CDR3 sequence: CASSRGSRGETQYF. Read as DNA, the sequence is TGTGCCAGCAGCCGAGGGTCAAGAGGGGAGACCCAGTACTTC.